This T cell receptor (beta chain) emerged from a study of blood T cell repertoires in COVID-19. The overall study: T cells, B-cell-depleted T cells, or PBMCs supplied cDNA or gDNA.

Participants, about 18 to 95 years old, spanned about 26 US areas. Which cohort a participant joined came from the clinical history participants gave. Germline V gives CDR1 SGHNT, CDR2 YENEEA. Trimming pared 5 bases from V and 3 bases from J, leaving 17 bases between. This CDR3 contains 16 residues. Original processing notes: Amplifying reference gene primers gave estimates of nucleated cell counts. Data came from immunoSEQ multiplex PCR; TCRdb stores just in-frame clones and leaves some out. That table gives V, J and clone size, and the DNA gave D and trimming. Of some 300,000 clones listed, 85% to 90% were seen once; the top ten hold 2.5% to 3%.

This receptor was identified in a woman aged 45-65 years who had been exposed to COVID-19. Specimen: PBMCs or T cells enriched from blood (not recorded which). The rearrangement joins TRBV11-3 to TRBJ1-5, with D possibly being TRBD1 (5 bases). The CDR3 DNA reads TGTGCCAGCAGCAAGAAACGGGACTGGCACAATCAGCCCCAGCATTTT. Amino acids: CASSKKRDWHNQPQHF.